The rows below give T cell receptor beta chains drawn from one sample of a study of OX40 agonist ivuxolimab in advanced cancers. The table came from immunoSEQ multiplex PCR; TCRdb's copy has only in-frame clones and leaves some out. The table records 55,000 to 80,000 clones, more than 80% of them present only once. Source: CD4+ or CD8+ T cells sorted from blood, taken in a trial of the OX40 agonist ivuxolimab. Receptors originate from an adult with an advanced solid tumor such as melanoma, head and neck, liver or kidney cancer. The conserved cysteine and the conserved F or W are not part of the CDR3 here. The order of the fields is V gene, CDR3 protein.

>TRBV28
ASGDPAGGGSKNIQY
>TRBV20-1
SANGGNGYT
>TRBV6-6
ASSKTDSNQPQH
>TRBV11-2
ASSLVYEQY
>TRBV29-1
SVLSGSRDTQY
>TRBV28
ASRGQIYEQY
>TRBV9
ASSVDLDTQY
>TRBV4-2
ASSQENSGRVTRYEQY
>TRBV5-6
ASSSEYLAGKF
>TRBV6-1
ASRAGQNYGYT
>TRBV6-5
ASSYSNRGYYEQY
>TRBV11-2
ASSLGLVGGGEQY
>TRBV5-4
ASSPPEGVYEQY
>TRBV4-1
ASKSGWNTQY
>TRBV5-1
ASSLDGREGGEQY
>TRBV27
ATGVGNTEAF
>TRBV2
ASMGTFSDTQY
>TRBV6-5
ASRAPGGFYGYT
>TRBV18
ASSQPGGYNEQF
>TRBV15
ATSSKNSDTQY
>TRBV5-6
ASSLVGSYEQY
>TRBV11-1
ASSRVRGQLYSPLH
>TRBV11-2
ASSLEAVTGGAYNEQF
>TRBV5-1
ASSPSLYPRDYGYT
>TRBV14
ASSQDRVDEQF
>TRBV20-1
SARVRDTQY
>TRBV5-1
ASYKGESSYNEQF
>TRBV2
ASSQRVTDTQY
>TRBV5-4
ASSQARLAVIDTQY
>TRBV11-2
ASSVQGPRFTDTQY
>TRBV5-1
ASSPGENQETQY
>TRBV6-5
ASRDSLADTQY
>TRBV18
ASSPPSKRSSYNEQF
>TRBV19
ASRRGDTDNEQF
>TRBV20-1
SARNDEQY
>TRBV11-3
ASSFGREAYNEQF
>TRBV7-3
ASSITGTGTYEQY
>TRBV9
ASSVADSGPVAKNIQY
>TRBV6-1
ASLFAGNTIY
>TRBV7-3
ASRLRGIQETQY